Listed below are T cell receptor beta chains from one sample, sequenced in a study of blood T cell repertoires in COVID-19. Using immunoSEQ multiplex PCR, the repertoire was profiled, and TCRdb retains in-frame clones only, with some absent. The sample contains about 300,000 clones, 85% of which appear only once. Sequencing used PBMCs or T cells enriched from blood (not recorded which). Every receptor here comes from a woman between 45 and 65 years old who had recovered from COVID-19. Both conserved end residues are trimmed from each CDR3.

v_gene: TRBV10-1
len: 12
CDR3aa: ASSEAGGTDTQY

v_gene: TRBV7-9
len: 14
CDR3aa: ASSYPRQGTNEKLF

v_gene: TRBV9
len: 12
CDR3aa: ASSVAPGTDTQY

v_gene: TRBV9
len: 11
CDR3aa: ASRGGSTDTQY

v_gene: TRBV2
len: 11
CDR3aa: ASRGQGLNIQY

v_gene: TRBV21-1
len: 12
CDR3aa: ASSRSGGWTEAF

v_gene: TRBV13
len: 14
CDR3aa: ASSSIAEDGADTQY

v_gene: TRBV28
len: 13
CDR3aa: ASSFGGNMNTEAF

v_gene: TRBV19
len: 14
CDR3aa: ASSMRQGAIADTQY

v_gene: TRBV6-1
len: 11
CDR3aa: ASSEIQGTEQY

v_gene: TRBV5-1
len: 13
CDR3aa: ASRKSGSPYNEQF

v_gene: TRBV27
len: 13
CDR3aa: ASSLWAGKSQPQH

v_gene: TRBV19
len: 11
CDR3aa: ASSLSRTDTQY

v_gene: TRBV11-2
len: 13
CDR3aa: ASSLDTRLYEKLF

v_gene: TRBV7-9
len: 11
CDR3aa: ASSPDMLDTQY

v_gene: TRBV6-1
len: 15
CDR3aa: ASSEPGQGLTNEKLF

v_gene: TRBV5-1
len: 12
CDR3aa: ASSLDGSGNTIY

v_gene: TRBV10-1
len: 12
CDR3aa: ASSAETGVTEAF

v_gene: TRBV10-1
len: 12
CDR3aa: ASSESGRDTEAF

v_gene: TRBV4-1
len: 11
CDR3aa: ASSQVSTDTQY

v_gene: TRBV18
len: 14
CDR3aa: ASSNSGTGFQETQY

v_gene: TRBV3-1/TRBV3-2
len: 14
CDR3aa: ASSPPGSSYNSPLH

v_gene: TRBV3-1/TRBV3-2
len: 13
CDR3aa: ASSHTTGSRYGYT

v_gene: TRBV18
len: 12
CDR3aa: ASSPSGKFYEQY

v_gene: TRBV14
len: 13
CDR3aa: ASSQGLAGSYEQY

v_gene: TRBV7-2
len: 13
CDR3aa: ASNLGLAGGETQY

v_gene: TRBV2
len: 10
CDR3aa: ASSASGYGYT

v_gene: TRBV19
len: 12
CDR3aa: ASIIGGRRREAF

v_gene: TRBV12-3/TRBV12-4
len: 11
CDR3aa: ASSGDRSYEQY

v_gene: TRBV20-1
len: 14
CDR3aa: SASPQGLAGDGTQY

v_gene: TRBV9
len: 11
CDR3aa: ASSVGGDSGYT

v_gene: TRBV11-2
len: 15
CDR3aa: ASSFRLAGVWSNEQF

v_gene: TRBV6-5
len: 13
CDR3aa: ASSYATGFNQPQH

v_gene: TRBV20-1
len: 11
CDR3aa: SASLATNEKLF

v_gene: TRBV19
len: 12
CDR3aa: ASSMGTGNTEAF

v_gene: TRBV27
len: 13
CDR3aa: ASRTGAHSGNTIY

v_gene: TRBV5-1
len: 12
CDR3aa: ASSSHGRNTEAF

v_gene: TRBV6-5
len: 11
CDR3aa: ASQQGASPEAF

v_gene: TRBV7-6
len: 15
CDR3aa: ASSLLGGRAAANEQF

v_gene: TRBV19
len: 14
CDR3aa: ASSIDSRQENTEAF

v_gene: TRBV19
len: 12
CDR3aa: ASTPGWGLYGYT

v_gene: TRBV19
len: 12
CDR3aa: ASSGTGTGPEQY

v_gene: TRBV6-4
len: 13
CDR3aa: ASSDSGLAVDTQY

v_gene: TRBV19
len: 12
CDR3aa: ASSRSDRAGEQY

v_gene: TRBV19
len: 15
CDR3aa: ASSRSGQGVSGNTIY

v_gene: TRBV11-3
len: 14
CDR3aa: ASSLGGRRAAQPQH

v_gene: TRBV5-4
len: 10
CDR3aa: ASSGDIDTQY

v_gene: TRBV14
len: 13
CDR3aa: ASSRYRTRDNEQF

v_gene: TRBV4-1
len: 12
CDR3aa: ASSPAGRTGELF

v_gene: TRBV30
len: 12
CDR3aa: AWTHDRGHEKLF

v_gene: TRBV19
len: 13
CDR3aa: ASKRQGHPNTEAF

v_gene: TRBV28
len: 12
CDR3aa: ASSPPDRGLGYT

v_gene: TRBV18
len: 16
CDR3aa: ASSTGTSWGKGERGYT

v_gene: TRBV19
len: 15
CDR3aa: ASSRGRTSGRQETQY

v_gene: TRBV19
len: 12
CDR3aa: ASSTTGTGFGYT

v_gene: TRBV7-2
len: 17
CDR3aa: ASSLAANMGGSSYNEQF